The 32 T cell receptor beta chains below all came from one sample that was sequenced in a study of OX40 agonist ivuxolimab in advanced cancers. Sequencing was performed with immunoSEQ multiplex PCR; in TCRdb, only in-frame clones are kept and a portion is missing. The sample carries 40,000 to 50,000 clones, 88% recorded once. The sequences come from CD4+ or CD8+ T cells sorted from blood, collected in a trial of the OX40 agonist ivuxolimab. These receptors were collected from an adult with an advanced solid tumor such as melanoma, head and neck, liver or kidney cancer.

The V call is TRBV7-2, the J call TRBJ2-5; TRBD2 matches at 8 bases. The J segment lost 4 bases and the V segment lost 1 base, leaving 2 bases of the junction unmatched. The CDR3 has 14 residues. CDR1 is SGHTA and CDR2 is FQGNSA in the germline V gene. For the CDR3, the DNA is TGTGCCAGCAGCTTAGGAGCGGGAGTAGAGACCCAGTACTTC. Its protein is CASSLGAGVETQYF.

The CDR3 DNA reads TGTGCCAGCAGCCAGAACCGGCTAGCGGGGGACGCAACCGGGGAGCTGTTTTTT. Amino acids: CASSQNRLAGDATGELFF. The chain combines TRBV7-3 with TRBJ2-2, with TRBD2 matching over 10 bases. The CDR3 totals 18 residues. V shed 5 bases, J shed 5 bases, and the junction held 14 bases outside the gene matches. Germline CDR1 SGHTA, CDR2 FQGTGA.

The gene calls are TRBV13 and TRBJ2-1; 10 bases are a match to TRBD2. There are 16 residues in the CDR3. V was pared by 5 bases and J by 8 bases, with 12 bases of the junction left unmatched. CDR1 is PRHDT, CDR2 FYEKMQ, per germline (reference sequence). Written as DNA, the CDR3 is TGTGCCAGCAGCGATAGGTTAAGTAGCGGGAGGTATGAGCAGTTCTTC. Its protein is CASSDRLSSGRYEQFF. The entire variable domain, with the rest obtained from reference TRBV13 and TRBJ2-1, is as follows: AAGVIQSPRHLIKEKRETATLKCYPIPRHDTVYWYQQGPGQDPQFLISFYEKMQSDKGSIPDRFSAQQFSDYHSELNMSSLELGDSALYFCASSDRLSSGRYEQFFGPGTRLTVL.

V gene TRBV11-2 combines with J gene TRBJ2-5, with a possible D match to TRBD2 (6 bases). The CDR3 is made up of 13 amino acids. Between the trimmed V and J ends, which lost 3 bases and 1 base, there was a span of 6 bases. The V gene's germline CDR1 is SGHAT and CDR2 FQNNGV. For the CDR3, the DNA is TGTGCCAGCAGCTTGGGACTCCAAGAGACCCAGTACTTC. Its protein product is CASSLGLQETQYF. The full variable domain, with the rest looked up from reference TRBV11-2 and TRBJ2-5, is EAGVAQSPRYKIIEKRQSVAFWCNPISGHATLYWYQQILGQGPKLLIQFQNNGVVDDSQLPKDRFSAERLKGVDSTLKIQPAKLEDSAVYLCASSLGLQETQYFGPGTRLLVL.

The chain carries TRBV5-4 and TRBJ2-7; 13 bases match TRBD2. Germline V CDR1 and CDR2: SGHNT, YYREEE (reference sequence). J lost 7 bases, V lost 4 bases, and 8 bases had no gene match. The CDR3 consists of 15 residues. Written as DNA, the CDR3 is TGTGCCAGCAGCCGAAGCGGACTAGCGGGGGAAGAGCAGTACTTC. Translation gives CASSRSGLAGEEQYF. Supplemented by reference TRBV5-4 and TRBJ2-7, the full variable domain reads ETGVTQSPTHLIKTRGQQVTLRCSSQSGHNTVSWYQQALGQGPQFIFQYYREEENGRGNFPPRFSGLQFPNYSSELNVNALELDDSALYLCASSRSGLAGEEQYFGPGTRLTVT.

The J gene is TRBJ2-3, the V gene TRBV18; 7 nucleotides agree with TRBD2. Germline CDR1 KGHSH, CDR2 LQKENI. The J segment lost 5 bases and the V segment lost 8 bases, leaving 7 bases of the junction unmatched. The CDR3 is 13 amino acids. CDR3 protein: CASTPGGGDTQYF. In DNA, the CDR3 is TGTGCCAGCACCCCAGGCGGGGGAGATACGCAGTATTTT.

This clone was picked up one time. The rearrangement links TRBV27 to TRBJ1-2; 7 bases agree with TRBD1. CDR1 MNHEY and CDR2 SMNVEV come from the germline V gene (reference sequence). This CDR3 has 13 amino acids. With 6 bases clipped from V and 6 bases from J, the junction kept 7 bases outside the gene matches. This CDR3 reads CASRLTGLDGYTF. In DNA form, the CDR3 reads TGTGCCAGCAGGTTGACAGGGCTAGATGGCTACACCTTC.

The sample holds a few counts of this clone. The chain recombines TRBV6-5 with TRBJ1-1; D not certain. Germline values: CDR1 MNHEY, CDR2 SVGAGI. V was clipped by 5 bases and J by 3 bases, with 16 bases between them. The CDR3 contains 15 residues. CDR3 bases: TGTGCCAGCAGTCCACTTGGCACGCGGGACACTGAAGCTTTCTTT. Its translation: CASSPLGTRDTEAFF.

The genes are TRBV6-5 and TRBJ1-3; weak D call: TRBD1 (6 bases). The CDR3 length is 14 residues. Per the germline V gene, CDR1 is MNHEY and CDR2 is SVGAGI. V gave up 7 bases and J gave up 0 bases, with 10 bases separating them. The CDR3: CASIDRNSGNTIYF. CDR3 bases: TGTGCCAGCATCGACAGGAACTCTGGAAACACCATATATTTT.

The rearrangement links TRBV5-1 to TRBJ1-2; D is uncertain. V was trimmed by 2 bases and J by 0 bases, leaving 8 bases between them. The CDR3 is made up of 14 amino acids. From germline, CDR1 is SGHRS and CDR2 YFSETQ. The CDR3 sequence is CASSFLDSNYGYTF. In nucleotides, the CDR3 is TGCGCCAGCAGCTTTCTCGATTCTAACTATGGCTACACCTTC.

The V call is TRBV7-2, the J call TRBJ1-3; D possibly corresponds to TRBD1 (6 bases). Germline CDR1 reads SGHTA; CDR2 reads FQGNSA. This CDR3 comprises 14 residues. V lost 4 bases and J 2 bases, leaving 9 bases between the germline ends. CDR3 region: CASSSGTTGNTIYF. In DNA, the CDR3 is TGTGCCAGCAGCTCCGGGACAACTGGAAACACCATATATTTT. Supplemented by reference TRBV7-2 and TRBJ1-3, the full variable domain reads GAGVSQSPSNKVTEKGKDVELRCDPISGHTALYWYRQSLGQGLEFLIYFQGNSAPDKSGLPSDRFSAERTGGSVSTLTIQRTQQEDSAVYLCASSSGTTGNTIYFGEGSWLTVV.

V usage is TRBV7-9 and J usage is TRBJ2-2; 9 bases align to TRBD2. Germline trimming cut 5 bases from V and 7 bases from J; bases unmatched to any gene: 11. Germline assignment: CDR1 SEHNR and CDR2 FQNEAQ (reference sequence). This CDR3 has 16 residues. The chain's CDR3 is CASSPHSGRLVGELFF. CDR3 nucleotides: TGTGCCAGCAGCCCCCATAGCGGGAGATTGGTCGGGGAGCTGTTTTTT.

This clone was counted only a few times. This chain links TRBV10-3 with TRBJ2-3; no clear D gene. The CDR3 totals 16 residues. Trimming took off 3 bases at V and 4 bases at J, with 17 bases between the two ends. The V gene's germline CDR1 is ENHRY and CDR2 SYGVKD. CDR3 loop: CAISDRRLVSPDTQYF. CDR3 sequence (DNA): TGTGCCATCAGTGATCGAAGGCTGGTTTCGCCAGATACGCAGTATTTT.

V is TRBV5-4 and J is TRBJ2-1; D tentatively fits TRBD1 or TRBD2 (5 bases each). The CDR3 is made up of 14 amino acids. Trimming took off 5 bases at V and 14 bases at J, with 23 bases between the two ends. CDR1 is SGHNT and CDR2 is YYREEE in the germline V gene (reference sequence). Written as DNA, the CDR3 is TGTGCCAGCAGAGAGCCGGGACCCACCCGCAGGGAGTTCTTC. Translation gives CASREPGPTRREFF.

The sample holds one count of this clone. The chain joins TRBV9 to TRBJ2-7, with a tentative D call TRBD2 (6 bases). The V end lost 0 bases, the J end lost 4 bases, and 20 bases lay between the germline ends. The CDR3 is 17 residues long. Germline V gene sequence: CDR1 SGDLS, CDR2 YYNGEE. CDR3 in DNA: TGTGCCAGCAGCGTAGACCCGGGGGTGGGAGGTGGATACGAGCAGTACTTC. Its protein product is CASSVDPGVGGGYEQYF.

The chain couples TRBV5-1 to TRBJ2-2; TRBD1 matches 8 bases. This CDR3 is 15 amino acids long. V shed 3 bases, J shed 3 bases, and the junction held 4 bases outside the gene matches. Per the germline V gene, CDR1 is SGHRS and CDR2 is YFSETQ. The CDR3 DNA reads TGCGCCAGCAGCTCACTACAGGGGGACACCGGGGAGCTGTTTTTT. It codes for CASSSLQGDTGELFF.

The CDR3 is CASSSGLAGATDTQYF. The CDR3 DNA is TGTGCCAGCAGCTCGGGACTAGCGGGAGCCACAGATACGCAGTATTTT. The J gene is TRBJ2-3, the V gene TRBV5-4; 14 nucleotides line up with TRBD2. Germline CDR1 SGHNT, CDR2 YYREEE (reference sequence). J gave up 2 bases and V 3 bases, and 2 bases lay outside the gene matches. The CDR3 has 16 residues.

Written as DNA, the CDR3 is TGCGCCAGCAGCACCTCAGGGCTCCCGGGAACCGGGGAGCTGTTTTTT. It encodes CASSTSGLPGTGELFF. The chain recombines TRBV5-1 with TRBJ2-2; D may be TRBD1 or TRBD2 (5 bases each). Trimming left V 4 bases short and J 5 bases short, with 18 bases between. The CDR3 totals 16 residues. Germline lookup yields CDR1 SGHRS and CDR2 YFSETQ.

This chain joins TRBV6-1 and TRBJ1-2; possibly TRBD1 for D (5 bases). Trimming left V 7 bases short and J 3 bases short, with 12 bases between. Per germline, CDR1 MNHNS and CDR2 SASEGT. The CDR3 has 13 residues. CDR3 sequence (DNA): TGTGCCAGCATCGAGGGGTCGGACTATGGCTACACCTTC. Translation: CASIEGSDYGYTF.

The chain carries TRBV14 and TRBJ1-5, with D perhaps matching TRBD1 (5 bases). This CDR3 spans 14 amino acids. Germline lookup yields CDR1 SGHDN and CDR2 FVKESK. V was clipped by 5 bases and J by 3 bases, with 11 bases between them. The CDR3 loop is CASSYLGDNQPQHF. In DNA form, the CDR3 reads TGTGCCAGCAGCTACTTGGGGGACAATCAGCCCCAGCATTTT.

The chain combines TRBV19 with TRBJ2-3; 7 nucleotides match TRBD1. CDR1 and CDR2 (germline): LNHDA, SQIVND (reference sequence). After removal of 7 bases from V and 2 bases from J, the junction contained 6 bases not matched to a gene. This CDR3 is 14 amino acids long. The CDR3 spells CASTLTGNTDTQYF. The CDR3 coding sequence is TGTGCCAGTACCCTGACAGGGAACACAGATACGCAGTATTTT.

The sample holds one count of this clone. The chain joins TRBV29-1 to TRBJ2-1; 10 bases fit TRBD2. CDR3 length equals 16 residues. Losses at the gene ends were 6 bases for V and 4 bases for J; bases not matched to a gene: 12. Germline CDR1 is SQVTM and CDR2 is ANQGSEA. CDR3 sequence reads: CSVLNSGTSDYNEQFF. Written as DNA, the CDR3 is TGCAGCGTACTAAACTCCGGGACTAGCGATTACAATGAGCAGTTCTTC.

V and J are TRBV28 and TRBJ2-5, with a tentative D call TRBD1 (6 bases). Trimming removed 5 bases from V and 4 bases from J, with 8 bases in between. The germline V gene has CDR1 MDHEN and CDR2 SYDVKM. CDR3 length equals 12 residues. The CDR3 DNA reads as TGTGCCAGCAGTGGCAGGGGAGAGACCCAGTACTTC. Protein product: CASSGRGETQYF.

The chain joins TRBV6-1 to TRBJ1-4; 7 nucleotides align to TRBD1. Germline values: CDR1 MNHNS, CDR2 SASEGT. Losses at the gene ends were 3 bases for V and 3 bases for J; bases not matched to a gene: 4. The length of the CDR3 is 15 residues. The CDR3 spells CASSEPGQPNEKLFF. The CDR3 DNA reads as TGTGCCAGCAGTGAGCCGGGACAGCCTAATGAAAAACTGTTTTTT.

This chain joins TRBV5-1 and TRBJ1-6, with D unresolved. Trimming removed 2 bases from V and 7 bases from J, with 7 bases in between. CDR1 is SGHRS and CDR2 is YFSETQ in the germline V gene. The CDR3 totals 13 residues. The CDR3 reads CASSFMENSPLHF. CDR3 DNA sequence: TGCGCCAGCAGCTTTATGGAGAATTCACCCCTCCACTTT.

In its sample, this clone was seen once. V is TRBV27 and J is TRBJ2-1; 9 bases are a match to TRBD2. The CDR3 contains 15 residues. Per the germline V gene, CDR1 is MNHEY and CDR2 is SMNVEV (reference sequence). V was clipped by 1 base and J by 4 bases; unmatched bases: 2. The CDR3, as DNA: TGTGCCAGCAGTTTATATCTAGCGGGGTACAATGAGCAGTTCTTC. Its translation: CASSLYLAGYNEQFF.

With regard to this clone: The sample carries other DNA sequences with the same CDR3. This chain links TRBV9 with TRBJ2-3; no reliable D call. The V end was cut by 0 bases, the J end by 5 bases, with 1 base between. The CDR3 is 11 residues long. Germline CDR1 reads SGDLS; CDR2 reads YYNGEE. The CDR3 region is CASSVGDTQYF. The CDR3 DNA is TGTGCCAGCAGCGTAGGAGATACGCAGTATTTT. Using reference TRBV9 and TRBJ2-3 for the parts outside the CDR3, the full variable domain is DSGVTQTPKHLITATGQRVTLRCSPRSGDLSVYWYQQSLDQGLQFLIQYYNGEERAKGNILERFSAQQFPDLHSELNLSSLELGDSALYFCASSVGDTQYFGPGTRLTVL.

The chain employs TRBV5-1 and TRBJ1-4; the D is unclear. V was trimmed by 2 bases and J by 4 bases, leaving 9 bases between them. Per germline, CDR1 SGHRS and CDR2 YFSETQ. The CDR3 totals 14 residues. As DNA, the CDR3 is TGCGCCAGCAGCTTCAGCAGTGTTAATGAAAAACTGTTTTTT. Its translation is CASSFSSVNEKLFF.

This clone was recorded only once. The gene calls are TRBV7-3 and TRBJ2-5; possible D gene TRBD1, 5 bases. Trimming took off 1 base at V and 11 bases at J, with 14 bases between the two ends. The germline gives CDR1 SGHTA, CDR2 FQGTGA. The CDR3 sequence is 13 residues long. The CDR3 loop is CASSLNADTLQYF. The CDR3 coding sequence is TGTGCCAGCAGCTTAAACGCGGACACCTTGCAGTACTTC.

This clone was observed once. V is TRBV5-1 and J is TRBJ2-3, with 12 bases aligning to TRBD2. Per germline, CDR1 SGHRS and CDR2 YFSETQ. V dropped 4 bases and J dropped 5; count of bases not matched to a gene: 8. The CDR3 totals 16 residues. As DNA, the CDR3 is TGCGCCAGCAGCCCAGGACTAGCGGGGACGGTAGATACGCAGTATTTT. Amino acids: CASSPGLAGTVDTQYF.

This chain connects TRBV6-6 to TRBJ1-5, with a weak D call TRBD1 (6 bases). Germline CDR1 and CDR2: MNHNY and SVGAGI (reference sequence). V shed 6 bases and J shed 4 bases, with 13 bases lying between them. The CDR3 is made up of 14 amino acids. The chain's CDR3 is CASRETGRNQPQHF. The CDR3 DNA is TGTGCCAGCAGGGAAACAGGGAGGAATCAGCCCCAGCATTTT.

This clone was observed a single time. V is TRBV7-9 and J is TRBJ2-5, with 7 bases matching TRBD2. This CDR3 contains 15 residues. J lost 5 bases, V lost 5 bases, and 11 bases had no gene match. Germline CDR1 SEHNR, CDR2 FQNEAQ (reference sequence). Here the CDR3 DNA reads TGTGCCAGCAGCAGGACTAGTGGAGAATTCGAGACCCAGTACTTC. This encodes CASSRTSGEFETQYF.